This TCR beta chain was identified in a study of T cell repertoires in cytomegalovirus infection. Overall study: Public TCR beta signatures were indicative of both CMV infection and a matching HLA type. Study-wide results and limits: The ex vivo response was dominated by HLA-C-restricted CMV-specific TCR beta clonotypes. Cumulative frequency (of public TCR beta family members) identified carriers of CMV plus the relevant HLA.

The CDR3 covers 14 residues. Germline CDR1 is SGHTA and CDR2 is FQGNSA. V shed 5 bases, J shed 7 bases, and the junction held 6 bases outside the gene matches. This clonotype was detected many times. As yet, its antigen is unknown. Each CDR3 protein is one row after TCRdb ran MiXCR on the reads. Of about 240,000 distinct CDR3 sequences detected, under 8.5% appear once; the ten largest clones hold around 6.5%. The chain carries TRBV7-2 and TRBJ1-4; 8 positions match TRBD1. The source of this sequence is a human donor in good health (CMV status not recorded). Some clones in this sample may be carry-over from other donors' samples. Specimen: PBMCs. The chain's CDR3 is CASSPDREVEKLFF. The CDR3 region has the DNA TGTGCCAGCAGCCCGGACAGGGAGGTTGAAAAACTGTTTTTT.